One sample yielded the 18 T cell receptor beta chains listed below, sequenced in a study of cytomegalovirus exposure and HLA in healthy donors. The PCR made use of 60 Vbeta and 13 Jbeta primers. The data were produced by immunoSEQ multiplex PCR, yet TCRdb's version contains in-frame clones alone and is incomplete. The sample contains some 110,000 clones, about four fifths of which appear only once. The sample comprised PBMCs. The receptors were sampled from a man aged 40-49 years in good health and CMV-seronegative.

The chain joins TRBV7-2 to TRBJ1-2; TRBD1 aligns across 11 bases. The CDR3 consists of 14 residues. The ends lost 3 bases at V and 6 bases at J; junction bases unmatched: 3. Germline CDR1 reads SGHTA; CDR2 reads FQGNSA. CDR3 loop: CASSLDRGRDGYTF. The CDR3 coding sequence is TGTGCCAGCAGCTTGGACAGGGGGCGAGATGGCTACACCTTC.

This clone was seen more than once but under ten times. The rearrangement uses TRBV2 and TRBJ2-1; 10 nucleotides align to TRBD1. Per the germline V gene, CDR1 is SNHLY and CDR2 is FYNNEI. The CDR3 is made up of 19 amino acids. V shed 3 bases and J 0 bases; nucleotides not matched to a gene: 11. In DNA form, the CDR3 reads TGTGCCAGCAGTGATCGTACGGGACAGGGGTCACCCTCCTACAATGAGCAGTTCTTC. It yields the protein CASSDRTGQGSPSYNEQFF.

V and J are TRBV6-5 and TRBJ2-1, with D possibly being TRBD2 (6 bases). There are 14 residues in the CDR3. Trimming took 2 bases from V and 5 from J, leaving 10 bases between them. Germline V gene data show CDR1 as MNHEY and CDR2 as SVGAGI. The CDR3 DNA sequence: TGTGCCAGCAGTTACGCCGGAGGGGACAATGAGCAGTTCTTC. This gives the protein CASSYAGGDNEQFF.

This CDR3 is CASSLSGNTIYF. CDR3 bases: TGTGCCAGCAGCCTCAGTGGAAACACCATATATTTT. The chain employs TRBV6-1 and TRBJ1-3; the D is unclear. Germline V gives CDR1 MNHNS, CDR2 SASEGT. The CDR3 contains 12 residues. V lost 6 bases and J lost 3, with 6 bases in between.

The chain recombines TRBV5-1 with TRBJ1-1; D uncertain. From germline, CDR1 is SGHRS and CDR2 YFSETQ. Deletions cut 1 base from V and 4 bases from J, with 11 bases between. The CDR3 is 14 amino acids. CDR3 bases: TGCGCCAGCAGCTTGCGGGGTGAGGGCACTGAAGCTTTCTTT. It yields the protein CASSLRGEGTEAFF.

The gene calls are TRBV19 and TRBJ1-1; D gene uncertain. The V gene's germline CDR1 is LNHDA and CDR2 SQIVND (reference sequence). V was trimmed by 3 bases and J by 1 base, leaving 6 bases between them. This CDR3 spans 13 amino acids. The CDR3 spells CASSIRGNTEAFF. DNA of the CDR3: TGTGCCAGTAGTATTAGAGGGAACACTGAAGCTTTCTTT.

The chain links TRBV9 to TRBJ2-7; TRBD1 is a possible D gene (5 bases). Germline V CDR1 and CDR2: SGDLS, YYNGEE. CDR3 length: 14 residues. V was trimmed by 0 bases and J by 2 bases, leaving 9 bases between them. The CDR3 DNA reads TGTGCCAGCAGCGTAGACAGGCTTCCCTACGAGCAGTACTTC. Its protein product is CASSVDRLPYEQYF.

The chain has TRBV6-1 and TRBJ2-5, with 8 bases aligning to TRBD1. The better agreement between TRBJ2-7 and the DNA end casts doubt on the J call. The CDR3 totals 15 residues. CDR1 is MNHNS, CDR2 SASEGT, per germline. The CDR3 nucleotides are TGTGCCAGCAGTGAATTGACAGGGGCTGCCTACGAGCAGTACTTC. Its translation: CASSELTGAAYEQYF.

The J gene is TRBJ1-6, the V gene TRBV5-1; 7 bases agree with TRBD1. V dropped 4 bases and J dropped 3; count of bases not matched to a gene: 4. CDR1 is SGHRS and CDR2 is YFSETQ in the germline V gene. The CDR3 consists of 15 residues. CDR3 in amino acids: CASSNRQGYNSPLHF. DNA of the CDR3: TGCGCCAGCAGCAACCGACAGGGCTATAATTCACCCCTCCACTTT.

This clone was picked up a small number of times. The chain links TRBV2 to TRBJ2-7; 7 nucleotides agree with TRBD1. V dropped 6 bases and J dropped 2; count of bases not matched to a gene: 10. This CDR3 has 15 amino acids. The V gene's germline CDR1 is SNHLY and CDR2 FYNNEI. CDR3 sequence: CASRYNRDRTYEQYF. In nucleotides, the CDR3 is TGTGCCAGCAGATATAACCGGGACAGAACCTACGAGCAGTACTTC.

The rearrangement joins TRBV4-2 to TRBJ2-7, with D unclear. Trimming removed 4 bases from V and 2 bases from J, with 12 bases in between. The CDR3 runs 14 residues. Germline V CDR1 and CDR2: LGHNA, YNFKEQ. Written as DNA, the CDR3 is TGTGCCAGCAGCCTCACTATACAAACCTACGAGCAGTACTTC. This encodes CASSLTIQTYEQYF.

The rearrangement uses TRBV2 and TRBJ1-3, with 7 bases fitting TRBD1. The CDR3 totals 16 residues. With V trimmed by 4 bases and J by 0 bases, 6 bases remained unmatched. CDR1 SNHLY and CDR2 FYNNEI come from the germline V gene. The CDR3 spells CASSADRSNSGNTIYF. The CDR3 DNA sequence: TGTGCCAGCAGTGCGGACAGGTCCAACTCTGGAAACACCATATATTTT.

CDR3 sequence: CASSSRGKEQYF. The CDR3 DNA is TGTGCCAGCAGCTCAAGAGGTAAAGAGCAGTACTTC. The chain recombines TRBV7-2 with TRBJ2-7; D call uncertain. The CDR3 has 12 amino acids. The V gene lost 4 bases and the J gene lost 7 bases, with 11 bases spanning the gap. Germline V lookup: CDR1 SGHTA, CDR2 FQGNSA.

V is TRBV27 and J is TRBJ2-3; 15 bases map to TRBD2. CDR3 length equals 19 residues. J was trimmed by 1 base and V by 8 bases; bases with no gene match: 13. Germline lookup yields CDR1 MNHEY and CDR2 SMNVEV (reference sequence). CDR3 sequence reads: CASAFAGLAGGEGTDTQYF. In DNA, the CDR3 is TGTGCCAGCGCCTTCGCGGGACTAGCGGGGGGAGAGGGCACAGATACGCAGTATTTT.

The chain uses TRBV10-3 and TRBJ1-2, with 7 bases identical to TRBD1. V was clipped by 7 bases and J by 8 bases; unmatched bases: 13. The CDR3 sequence is 14 residues long. Germline lookup yields CDR1 ENHRY and CDR2 SYGVKD. The CDR3 DNA reads as TGTGCCATCACTCCGAGGCAGGGGGAGATGGGCTACACCTTC. This encodes CAITPRQGEMGYTF.

The chain uses TRBV25-1 and TRBJ2-1, with 7 nucleotides matching TRBD1. CDR3 size: 16 residues. Trimming cost V 2 bases and J 8 bases; bases outside gene matches: 12. Germline CDR1 reads MGHDK; CDR2 reads SYGVNS. Written as DNA, the CDR3 is TGTGCCAGCAGTGAAGGTCCGGCAGGGGGTAGAGATGAGCAGTTCTTC. Translation gives CASSEGPAGGRDEQFF.

In this sample, this clone turned up once. This chain links TRBV29-1 with TRBJ2-5; no clear D. Per the germline V gene, CDR1 is SQVTM and CDR2 is ANQGSEA. Trimming stripped 4 bases from V and 4 bases from J, with 7 bases between. The CDR3 runs 11 residues. DNA for the CDR3: TGCAGCGTTGTTTTCCTAGAGACCCAGTACTTC. Translation gives CSVVFLETQYF.

The CDR3 protein is CASSFAGGVNTEAFF. The CDR3 coding sequence is TGCGCCAGCAGCTTCGCAGGGGGAGTGAACACTGAAGCTTTCTTT. This chain joins TRBV5-1 and TRBJ1-1; 7 nucleotides agree with TRBD1. The trim removed 2 bases at V and 0 bases at J, leaving 4 bases unmatched. CDR3 size: 15 residues. CDR1 and CDR2 from the germline V gene are SGHRS and YFSETQ.